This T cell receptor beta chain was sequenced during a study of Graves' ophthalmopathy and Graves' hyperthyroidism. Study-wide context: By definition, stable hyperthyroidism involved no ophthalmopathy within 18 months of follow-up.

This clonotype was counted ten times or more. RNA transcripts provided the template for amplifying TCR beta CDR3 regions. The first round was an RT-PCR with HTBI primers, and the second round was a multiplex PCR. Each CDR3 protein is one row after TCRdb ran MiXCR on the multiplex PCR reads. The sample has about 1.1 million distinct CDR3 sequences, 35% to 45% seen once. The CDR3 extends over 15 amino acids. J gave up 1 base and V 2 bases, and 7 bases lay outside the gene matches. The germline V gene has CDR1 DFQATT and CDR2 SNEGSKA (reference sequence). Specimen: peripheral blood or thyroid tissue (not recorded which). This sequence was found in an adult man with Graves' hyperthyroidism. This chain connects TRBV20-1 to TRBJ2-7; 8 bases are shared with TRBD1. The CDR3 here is CSARLGQGGSYEQYF. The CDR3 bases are TGCAGTGCTAGACTTGGACAGGGAGGTTCCTACGAGCAGTACTTC.